A selection of T cell receptor beta chains follows, all from one sample in a study of shared clonotypes between healthy human individuals. The table came from immunoSEQ multiplex PCR; TCRdb's copy has only in-frame clones and leaves some out. In the table there are a few million clones, roughly nine tenths of which are singletons. The sample comprised naive CD4+ T cells sorted from blood. The receptors shown here come from a man between 18 and 29 years old in good health. Each CDR3 is given with its conserved first and last residue. The D gene is left open where the match is weak. Rows may omit the clone size; those that give it use once, few, many or a size class.

>TRBJ2-1|.|TRBV4-3|.
CASSQEVWNEQFF
TGCGCCAGCAGCCAAGAGGTCTGGAATGAGCAGTTCTTC
>TRBJ2-7|.|TRBV19|.
CASSDRDRSKYF
TGTGCCAGTAGTGACCGGGACCGCTCAAAGTACTTC
>TRBJ1-6|.|TRBV6-5|.
CASRTQGSNSPLHF
TGTGCCAGCAGAACACAGGGTTCGAATTCACCCCTCCACTTT
>TRBJ2-7|once|TRBV4-1|.
CASSQDLGARRVGYEQYF
TGCGCCAGCAGCCAAGACCTTGGGGCAAGAAGGGTTGGTTACGAGCAGTACTTC
>TRBJ1-5|.|TRBV19|.
CASSLRGPFNQPQHF
TGTGCCAGTAGTCTTCGGGGCCCCTTTAATCAGCCCCAGCATTTT
>TRBJ2-7|.|TRBV5-6|.
CASTSRGDYEQYF
TGTGCCAGCACCTCTCGGGGAGACTACGAGCAGTACTTC
>TRBJ2-4|once|TRBV6-4|TRBD2
CASSAGTSGGQNIQYF
TGTGCCAGCAGTGCAGGGACTAGCGGCGGGCAAAACATTCAGTACTTC
>TRBJ2-3|once|TRBV5-1|TRBD2
CASSPATSGSDTQYF
TGCGCCAGCAGCCCGGCGACTAGCGGGAGCGATACGCAGTATTTT
>TRBJ1-2|.|TRBV2|.
CASSTSAGDYGYTF
TGTGCCAGCAGTACCTCGGCGGGAGACTATGGCTACACCTTC
>TRBJ1-2|.|TRBV20-1|.
CSARGGGGYTF
TGCAGTGCTAGGGGAGGGGGTGGCTACACCTTC